The TCR beta chain described here comes from a study of blood T cell repertoires in COVID-19. About the research overall: COVID-19 samples collected from the United States, Italy and Spain covered acute and convalescent phases. From T cells, B-cell-depleted T cells, or PBMCs came the material, which was cDNA or gDNA.

This clone was seen a few times. The CDR3 is made up of 15 amino acids. Germline CDR1 is SGDLS and CDR2 is YYNGEE. The ends were cut back, 0 bases at V and 0 bases at J, with 9 bases in the middle. Per the original methods: Quantification of nucleated cells was approximated via reference gene primer amplification. TCRdb's table, derived via immunoSEQ multiplex PCR, lists solely in-frame clones and lacks some. The V and J calls and clone size were taken over from that table, and D and trimming were inferred from the DNA. The sample holds 200,000 to 250,000 clones; around four fifths are singletons and the top ten take over 5.5%.

What was sequenced was peripheral blood. The TCR originated in a woman in her fifties or sixties with active or convalescent COVID-19. The chain uses TRBV9 and TRBJ1-2; tentatively, D is TRBD1 (6 bases). Here the CDR3 reads CASSVGQATNYGYTF. DNA of the CDR3: TGTGCCAGCAGCGTAGGACAGGCGACTAACTATGGCTACACCTTC.